What follows is one T cell receptor (beta chain) and its context. Its antigen is undetermined. The data were obtained in a study of CD8+CD57+ T cells in acquired aplastic anemia. Study as a whole: Across the sorted CD4+ and CD8+ cells, DNA amounts averaged roughly 3 ug.

Patients chosen for sequencing had shown CD8+CD57+ cell expansion by flow cytometry. Study-wide results and limits: Researchers report that around 31 CD8+ CDR3 sequences appeared in both patients and controls.

Investigators profiled TCR beta VDJ and CDR3 from genomic DNA template. MiXCR, applied by TCRdb to the reads, yields one record per CDR3 protein. The table includes 450,000 to 600,000 distinct CDR3 sequences, 25% to 40% detected once. Sequenced sample: sorted CD4+, CD8+, or CD8+CD57+ T cells (not recorded which) from PBMCs. The TCR comes from a human donor with aplastic anemia.

CDR3 residues: CSGLATSGNTGELFF. For the CDR3, the DNA is TGCAGTGGTCTAGCCACTAGCGGGAACACCGGGGAGCTGTTTTTT. The gene calls are TRBV20-1 and TRBJ2-2; 8 bases map to TRBD2. The V segment lost 7 bases and the J segment 1 base; nucleotides outside the gene matches: 8. CDR1 is DFQATT and CDR2 is SNEGSKA in the germline V gene (reference sequence). This CDR3 is 15 amino acids long.